This T cell receptor beta chain was obtained from a study of beta chain features in type 1 diabetes. Study outcomes and limitations: Junctions at VDJ sites from type 1 diabetes patients had fewer insertions and more deletions. The influence of HLA type on TCRB rearrangement stayed undetermined.

Only a few counts were recorded for this clone. What it binds is unknown. Germline-derived CDR1 and CDR2 are SQVTM and ANQGSEA. The CDR3 covers 16 residues. Trimming took off 3 bases at V and 4 bases at J, with 21 bases between the two ends. Each donor gave one heparinised blood draw averaging roughly 120 mL. The investigators reverse transcribed all of the isolated RNA, so they sequenced expressed TCRB transcripts. About 3.57 million reads were obtained on average from naive, central memory and regulatory T cell samples. The assay was immunoSEQ multiplex PCR, and TCRdb's table has in-frame clones only and misses some. Of roughly 450,000 clones listed, approximately 10% are singletons.

This receptor was taken from a woman under 30 in good health. The sequencing sample was made of naive CD4+ T cells from blood. This chain joins TRBV29-1 and TRBJ1-2, with D tentatively TRBD1 (5 bases). The CDR3 nucleotides are TGCAGCGTTGATGGGGGGAACCCATTCCCATCCTATGGCTACACCTTC. It yields the protein CSVDGGNPFPSYGYTF. Drawing the rest from reference TRBV29-1 and TRBJ1-2, the complete variable domain is SAVISQKPSRDICQRGTSLTIQCQVDSQVTMMFWYRQQPGQSLTLIATANQGSEATYESGFVIDKFPISRPNLTFSTLTVSNMSPEDSSIYLCSVDGGNPFPSYGYTFGSGTRLTVV.